Each of the 3 T cell receptor beta chains below was sequenced from the same sample in a study of blood T cell repertoires in COVID-19. Sequenced by immunoSEQ multiplex PCR; TCRdb stores in-frame clones only, minus some. The repertoire has about 120,000 clones, 86% of them found once; the top ten carry about 7.4%. The sample comprised peripheral blood. The origin of the receptors is a man aged 70 or older who had recovered from COVID-19.

The gene calls are TRBV28 and TRBJ1-1; D unresolved. CDR1 and CDR2 (germline): MDHEN, SYDVKM. Trimming removed 3 bases from V and 11 bases from J, with 10 bases in between. This CDR3 has 11 amino acids. The CDR3 region has the DNA TGTGCCAGCAGTTTTGGTCCGGAGGCTTTCTTT. It translates to CASSFGPEAFF.

The rearrangement links TRBV6-2 or TRBV6-3 to TRBJ1-2, with D possibly TRBD1 on 6 matching bases. CDR3 length: 16 amino acids. The germline V gene has CDR1 MNHEY and CDR2 SVGEGT. V was clipped by 4 bases and J by 0 bases, with 15 bases between them. CDR3 in amino acids: CASSSTRGRANYGYTF. The CDR3 DNA follows: TGTGCCAGCAGTTCCACCAGGGGCAGAGCTAACTATGGCTACACCTTC.

The chain couples TRBV5-1 to TRBJ2-5, with 8 positions matching TRBD1. Germline loops: CDR1 SGHRS, CDR2 YFSETQ. J lost 0 bases, V lost 2 bases, and 6 bases had no gene match. This CDR3 region has 16 residues. CDR3: CASSFTGTGNQETQYF. Written as DNA, the CDR3 is TGCGCCAGCAGCTTCACCGGGACAGGAAACCAAGAGACCCAGTACTTC.